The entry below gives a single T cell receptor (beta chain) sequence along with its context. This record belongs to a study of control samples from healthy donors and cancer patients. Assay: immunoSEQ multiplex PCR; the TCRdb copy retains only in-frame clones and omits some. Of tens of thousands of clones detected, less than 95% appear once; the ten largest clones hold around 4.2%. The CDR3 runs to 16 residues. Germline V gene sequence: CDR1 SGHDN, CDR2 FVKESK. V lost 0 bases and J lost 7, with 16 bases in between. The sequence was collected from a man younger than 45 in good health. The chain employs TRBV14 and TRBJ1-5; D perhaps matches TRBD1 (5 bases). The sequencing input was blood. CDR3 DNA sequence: TGTGCCAGCAGCCAAGATGCGGGGACCTCATGGCAGCCCCAGCATTTT. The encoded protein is CASSQDAGTSWQPQHF.